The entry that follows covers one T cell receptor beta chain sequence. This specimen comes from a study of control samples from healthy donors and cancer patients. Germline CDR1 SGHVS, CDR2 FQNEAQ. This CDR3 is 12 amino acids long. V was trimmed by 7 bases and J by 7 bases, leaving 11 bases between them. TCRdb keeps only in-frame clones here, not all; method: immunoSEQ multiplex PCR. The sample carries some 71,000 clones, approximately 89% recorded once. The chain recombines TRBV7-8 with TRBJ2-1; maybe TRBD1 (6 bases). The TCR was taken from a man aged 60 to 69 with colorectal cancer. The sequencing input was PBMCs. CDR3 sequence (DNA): TGTGCCAGCAACCGACAGGAAAATGAGCAGTTCTTC. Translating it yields CASNRQENEQFF.